This paragraph covers one T cell receptor (beta chain) sequence. Its antigen is unidentified. Researchers ran the PCR with 60 Vbeta and 13 Jbeta primers. Sequenced by immunoSEQ multiplex PCR; TCRdb stores in-frame clones only, minus some. The sample shows roughly 80,000 clones, around 76% of them seen only once. The V end was cut by 2 bases, the J end by 4 bases, with 17 bases between. The CDR3 has 16 residues. Germline V gene data show CDR1 as MGHDK and CDR2 as SYGVNS. The data are from a study of cytomegalovirus exposure and HLA in healthy donors. General study findings and limits: Cytomegalovirus-associated TCR beta chains were listed, numbering some 180. Solely CMV serostatus was available to characterize immune exposure.

Sequenced sample: PBMCs. The sequence derives from a woman aged 50 to 60 in good health and CMV-seropositive. The chain carries TRBV25-1 and TRBJ1-2; weak D call: TRBD1 (6 bases). The CDR3 nucleotides read TGTGCCAGCAGTGAACCCTCAGGGGCAGGGATCTATGGCTACACCTTC. Translation gives CASSEPSGAGIYGYTF.